The rows below give T cell receptor beta chains drawn from one sample of a study of T cells in Graves' hyperthyroidism and ophthalmopathy. TCRdb itself ran the multiplex PCR reads through MiXCR, one entry per CDR3 protein. The sample has around 540,000 distinct CDR3 sequences; 40% to 55% are singletons. The specimen was peripheral blood or thyroid tissue (not recorded which). These receptors came from a woman younger than 35 with Graves' hyperthyroidism. Both conserved end residues are part of each CDR3. The order of the fields is V gene, clone size, J gene, D gene, CDR3 protein, CDR3 DNA. The D gene is left open where the match is weak. Clone size is shown for a subset of rows, as once, few, many or a class of expanded clone.

>TRBV9|few|TRBJ2-7|NA
CASSPREWDSYEQYF
TGTGCCAGCAGCCCACGGGAGTGGGACTCCTACGAGCAGTACTTC
>TRBV7-2|NA|TRBJ2-7|NA
CASSLAEGAYEQYF
TGTGCCAGCAGCTTAGCTGAGGGGGCCTACGAGCAGTACTTC
>TRBV7-3|NA|TRBJ2-3|NA
CASSDSHTDTQYF
TGTGCCAGCAGTGACTCACACACAGATACGCAGTATTTT
>TRBV10-1|NA|TRBJ2-7|TRBD2
CASNSGRATGEQYF
TGCGCCAGCAATAGCGGGAGGGCCACCGGGGAGCAGTACTTC
>TRBV19|many|TRBJ1-5|NA
CASSNPGTEQPQHF
TGTGCCAGTAGTAATCCGGGCACAGAACAGCCCCAGCATTTT
>TRBV20-1|NA|TRBJ1-4|TRBD1
CSARGTGYEKLFF
TGCAGTGCTAGAGGGACAGGGTATGAAAAACTGTTTTTT
>TRBV7-9|NA|TRBJ2-7|NA
CASSFVQVYEQYF
TGTGCCAGCAGTTTTGTACAGGTCTACGAGCAGTACTTC
>TRBV19|few|TRBJ1-2|NA
CASRPGVQTHYGYTF
TGTGCCAGTAGACCAGGCGTCCAAACTCACTATGGCTACACCTTC
>TRBV7-8|few|TRBJ1-5|TRBD1
CASSYRDRGQPQHF
TGTGCCAGCAGCTACCGGGACAGGGGACAGCCCCAGCATTTT
>TRBV24-1|many|TRBJ1-5|NA
CATSDLDSNQPQHF
TGTGCCACCAGTGATTTGGATAGCAATCAGCCCCAGCATTTT
>TRBV2|many|TRBJ1-2|TRBD1
CASRDRGNYGYTF
TGCGCCAGCAGGGACAGGGGGAACTATGGCTACACCTTC
>TRBV27|NA|TRBJ1-6|TRBD1
CATGTGRNSPLHF
TGTGCCACAGGGACAGGGAGGAATTCACCCCTCCACTTT
>TRBV19|NA|TRBJ2-2|NA
CASSMMTELFF
TGTGCCAGTAGTATGATGACTGAGCTGTTTTTT
>TRBV13|few|TRBJ2-2|NA
CASSLEGDTNTGELFF
TGTGCCAGCAGCTTAGAGGGCGATACGAACACCGGGGAGCTGTTTTTT
>TRBV29-1|many|TRBJ1-1|NA
CSVEDTEAFF
TGCAGCGTTGAAGATACTGAAGCTTTCTTT
>TRBV15|NA|TRBJ1-6|NA
CATSRDRGVSPLHF
TGTGCCACCAGCAGAGATCGGGGCGTCTCACCCCTCCACTTT
>TRBV29-1|many|TRBJ2-7|TRBD2
CSARGGLAHNEQYF
TGCAGCGCCCGTGGGGGACTAGCACACAACGAGCAGTACTTC
>TRBV20-1|few|TRBJ2-5|NA
CSARIIGLRHQETQYF
TGCAGTGCTAGAATAATAGGTCTCCGGCACCAAGAGACCCAGTACTTC
>TRBV10-3|NA|TRBJ2-7|NA
CASSYNDLTAYEQYF
TGTGCCAGCAGTTACAACGACCTAACAGCGTACGAGCAGTACTTC
>TRBV7-2|few|TRBJ2-7|TRBD2
CASSPRSLAGAGSYEQYF
TGTGCCAGCAGCCCTAGGAGTCTAGCGGGGGCCGGCTCCTACGAGCAGTACTTC
>TRBV7-8|many|TRBJ1-2|NA
CASSSTVTYGYTF
TGTGCCAGCAGCTCGACCGTTACGTATGGCTACACCTTC
>TRBV7-9|many|TRBJ1-3|NA
CASSLSLGNTIYF
TGTGCCAGCAGCTTAAGCCTCGGAAACACCATATATTTT
>TRBV7-2|few|TRBJ1-1|NA
CASGFLTEAFF
TGTGCCAGCGGCTTCCTCACTGAAGCTTTCTTT
>TRBV7-4|once|TRBJ1-4|NA
CASSLVNRLTNEKLFF
TGTGCCAGCAGCTTAGTTAACAGGTTAACTAATGAAAAACTGTTTTTT
>TRBV6-4|once|TRBJ1-5|TRBD1
CASRDFRTGSQPQHF
TGTGCCAGCAGAGACTTTCGGACAGGCAGTCAGCCCCAGCATTTT
>TRBV25-1|NA|TRBJ2-2|NA
CASSDQGMGTGELFF
TGTGCCAGCAGTGATCAGGGAATGGGCACCGGGGAGCTGTTTTTT
>TRBV7-9|few|TRBJ1-2|NA
CASSSNDRNYGYTF
TGTGCCAGCAGCTCCAACGACAGGAATTATGGCTACACCTTC
>TRBV2|NA|TRBJ1-1|NA
CASRGGTGPLEAFF
TGTGCCAGCAGGGGTGGGACTGGGCCGCTTGAAGCTTTCTTT
>TRBV29-1|many|TRBJ1-1|TRBD1
CSAGQVGTEAFF
TGCAGCGCCGGACAGGTCGGCACTGAAGCTTTCTTT
>TRBV19|few|TRBJ2-2|NA
CASSTQGRTGELFF
TGTGCCAGTAGTACCCAAGGACGGACCGGGGAGCTGTTTTTT
>TRBV10-3|many|TRBJ1-5|NA
CAIRDTIDNQPQHF
TGTGCCATCAGGGACACCATCGACAATCAGCCCCAGCATTTT
>TRBV7-9|many|TRBJ1-2|TRBD1
CASSLDRIGYTF
TGTGCCAGCAGCTTGGACAGGATCGGCTACACCTTC
>TRBV19|NA|TRBJ2-7|NA
CASRTRGISSYEQYF
TGTGCCAGTAGAACAAGGGGCATCAGCTCCTACGAGCAGTACTTC
>TRBV7-9|few|TRBJ1-2|NA
CASSSRPQAGYGYTF
TGTGCCAGCAGCTCCAGGCCCCAGGCCGGCTATGGCTACACCTTC
>TRBV12-3/TRBV12-4|NA|TRBJ2-7|NA
CASSSSRPPREQYF
TGTGCCAGCAGTTCCTCCAGGCCCCCTCGCGAGCAGTACTTC
>TRBV7-9|NA|TRBJ2-5|NA
CASSLGGLGSGTQYF
TGTGCCAGCAGCTTAGGGGGGCTCGGGTCAGGGACCCAGTACTTC
>TRBV15|many|TRBJ2-6|NA
CATSRDPSGANVLTF
TGTGCCACCAGCAGAGATCCTTCTGGGGCCAACGTCCTGACTTTC
>TRBV2|few|TRBJ2-7|TRBD1
CASTYGQAISYEQYF
TGTGCCAGCACTTATGGACAGGCAATCTCCTACGAGCAGTACTTC
>TRBV7-2|NA|TRBJ1-1|NA
CASSPGGTPGTEAFF
TGCGCCAGCAGCCCTGGTGGGACACCCGGCACTGAAGCTTTCTTT
>TRBV29-1|many|TRBJ1-2|TRBD1
CSVENRGRRGYGYTF
TGCAGCGTTGAAAACAGGGGGCGTAGGGGCTATGGCTACACCTTC
>TRBV10-3|many|TRBJ2-5|NA
CAISEVQGTETQYF
TGTGCCATCAGTGAGGTCCAGGGGACAGAGACCCAGTACTTC
>TRBV10-3|many|TRBJ1-3|NA
CAISGNARRNTIYF
TGTGCCATCAGTGGGAACGCGCGTCGTAACACCATATATTTT
>TRBV14|NA|TRBJ1-5|NA
CASGLGPNQPQHF
TGTGCCAGCGGCTTAGGGCCTAATCAGCCCCAGCATTTT
>TRBV12-3/TRBV12-4|few|TRBJ1-1|NA
CASIANGAEAFF
TGTGCCAGCATCGCCAACGGCGCTGAAGCTTTCTTT
>TRBV29-1|NA|TRBJ2-1|NA
CSLFAPALDEQFF
TGCAGCCTGTTTGCGCCTGCTCTGGATGAGCAGTTCTTC
>TRBV6-2/TRBV6-3|NA|TRBJ1-2|NA
CASTPPGNGYTF
TGTGCCAGCACCCCTCCGGGGAACGGCTACACCTTC
>TRBV2|NA|TRBJ1-2|TRBD1
CASRMDRGLYGYTF
TGTGCCAGCAGGATGGACAGGGGCCTCTATGGCTACACCTTC
>TRBV9|few|TRBJ1-1|NA
CASSISGGGTEAFF
TGTGCCAGCAGCATCTCAGGCGGGGGCACTGAAGCTTTCTTT
>TRBV25-1|once|TRBJ2-2|NA
CASSIYLCSVEERLDRAGELFF
NA
>TRBV2|NA|TRBJ1-6|TRBD1
CANRTGGKSPLHF
TGTGCCAACCGGACAGGGGGTAAATCACCCCTCCACTTT
>TRBV30|NA|TRBJ1-2|NA
CAWDTNYGYTF
TGTGCCTGGGACACCAACTATGGCTACACCTTC
>TRBV7-6|NA|TRBJ2-7|NA
CASRPAEKVSISEQYF
TGTGCCAGCAGACCAGCGGAAAAGGTGTCGATAAGCGAGCAGTACTTC
>TRBV29-1|NA|TRBJ1-2|TRBD1
CSVEAGQGDGYTF
TGCAGCGTTGAAGCGGGACAGGGTGATGGCTACACCTTC
>TRBV7-9|NA|TRBJ1-5|NA
CASSLSLDQPQHF
TGTGCCAGCAGTTTATCTTTGGATCAGCCCCAGCATTTT
>TRBV15|NA|TRBJ1-5|NA
CATSSPTGSNSQPQHF
TGTGCCACCAGCAGTCCGACAGGTAGTAACTCTCAGCCCCAGCATTTT
>TRBV10-3|few|TRBJ1-2|NA
CASSSDVGYGYTF
TGTGCCAGCAGTTCGGACGTAGGCTATGGCTACACCTTC
>TRBV5-1|NA|TRBJ2-7|TRBD1
CASSLVSGQGASYEQYF
TGCGCCAGCAGCTTGGTGTCGGGACAGGGGGCGAGCTACGAGCAGTACTTC
>TRBV12-3/TRBV12-4|few|TRBJ1-2|NA
CASSGDLLGYGYTF
TGTGCCAGCAGTGGGGACCTCCTCGGGTATGGCTACACCTTC